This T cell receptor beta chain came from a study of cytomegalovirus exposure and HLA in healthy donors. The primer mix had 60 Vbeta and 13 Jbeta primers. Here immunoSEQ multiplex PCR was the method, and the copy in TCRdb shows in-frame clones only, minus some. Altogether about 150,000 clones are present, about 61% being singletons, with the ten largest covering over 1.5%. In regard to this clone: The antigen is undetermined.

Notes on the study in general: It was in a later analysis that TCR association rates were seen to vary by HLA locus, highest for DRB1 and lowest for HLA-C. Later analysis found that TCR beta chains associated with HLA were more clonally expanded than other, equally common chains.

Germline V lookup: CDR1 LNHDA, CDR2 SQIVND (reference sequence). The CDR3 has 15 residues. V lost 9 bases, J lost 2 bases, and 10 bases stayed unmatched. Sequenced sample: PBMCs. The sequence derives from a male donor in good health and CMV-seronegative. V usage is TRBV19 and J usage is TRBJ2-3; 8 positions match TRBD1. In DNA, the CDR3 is TGTGCCAGCCGCAGACAGGGGATCTACACAGATACGCAGTATTTT. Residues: CASRRQGIYTDTQYF.